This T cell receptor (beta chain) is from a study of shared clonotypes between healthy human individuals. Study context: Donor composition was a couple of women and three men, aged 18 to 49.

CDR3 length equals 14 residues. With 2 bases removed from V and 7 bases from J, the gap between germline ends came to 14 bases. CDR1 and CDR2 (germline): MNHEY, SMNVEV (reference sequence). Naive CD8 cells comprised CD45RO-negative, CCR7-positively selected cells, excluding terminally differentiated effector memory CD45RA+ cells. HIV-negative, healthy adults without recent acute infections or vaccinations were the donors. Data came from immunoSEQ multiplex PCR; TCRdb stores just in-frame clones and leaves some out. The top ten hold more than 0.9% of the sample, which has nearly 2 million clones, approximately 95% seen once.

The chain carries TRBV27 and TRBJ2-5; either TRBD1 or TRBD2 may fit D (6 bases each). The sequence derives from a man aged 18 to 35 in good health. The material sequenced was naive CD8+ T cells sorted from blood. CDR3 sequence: CASSLQGLGGTQYF. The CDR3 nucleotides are TGTGCCAGCAGTTTACAGGGGTTGGGGGGGACCCAGTACTTC.